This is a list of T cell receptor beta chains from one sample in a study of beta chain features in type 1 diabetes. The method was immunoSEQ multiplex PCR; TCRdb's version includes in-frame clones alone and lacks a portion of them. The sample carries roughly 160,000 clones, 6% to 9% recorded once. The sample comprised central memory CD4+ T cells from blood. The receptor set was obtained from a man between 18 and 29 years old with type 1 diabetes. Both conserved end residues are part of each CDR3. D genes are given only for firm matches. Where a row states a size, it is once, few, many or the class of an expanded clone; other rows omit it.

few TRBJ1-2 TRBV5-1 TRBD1 TGCGCCAGCAGCGAGTACAGGGGGCAGTCGGTGGGCTACACCTTC CASSEYRGQSVGYTF
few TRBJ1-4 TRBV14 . TGTGCCAGCAGCCCCGGCCAGGGGAATGAAAAACTGTTTTTT CASSPGQGNEKLFF
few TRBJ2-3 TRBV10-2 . TGCGCCAGCAGTAGGGAGACAGATACGCAGTATTTT CASSRETDTQYF
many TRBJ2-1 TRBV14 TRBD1 TGTGCCAGCAGCCCAGGACAGGGGGCGGGGGAGCAGTTCTTC CASSPGQGAGEQFF
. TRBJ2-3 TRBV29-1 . TGCAGCGTTGAAGGGCGGTACACAGATACGCAGTATTTT CSVEGRYTDTQYF
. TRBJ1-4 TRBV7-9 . TGTGCCAGCAGCCCGGTTAGGGCAGGGGATGAAAAACTGTTTTTT CASSPVRAGDEKLFF
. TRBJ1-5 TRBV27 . TGTGCCAGCAGTCGGAGTCTTCATCAGCCCCAGCATTTT CASSRSLHQPQHF
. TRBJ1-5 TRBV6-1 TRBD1 TGTGCCAGCAGCACCAACTACACTCCGGGACAGGTTCATTTT CASSTNYTPGQVHF
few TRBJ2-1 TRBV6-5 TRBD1 TGTGCCAGCAGCCCCGACAGGGGTCAAAAGTTCTTC CASSPDRGQKFF
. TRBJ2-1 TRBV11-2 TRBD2 TGTGCCAGCAGCGTTGGGACTAGCGGAGGGTACAATGAGCAGTTCTTC CASSVGTSGGYNEQFF
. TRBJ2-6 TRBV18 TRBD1 TGTGCCAGCTCAAAGTCTACTCCCGGGACAGCAATCCCCTCTGGGGCCAACGTCCTGACTTTC CASSKSTPGTAIPSGANVLTF
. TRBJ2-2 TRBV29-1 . TGCAGCGTGGTAGACACATACACCGGGGAGCTGTTTTTT CSVVDTYTGELFF